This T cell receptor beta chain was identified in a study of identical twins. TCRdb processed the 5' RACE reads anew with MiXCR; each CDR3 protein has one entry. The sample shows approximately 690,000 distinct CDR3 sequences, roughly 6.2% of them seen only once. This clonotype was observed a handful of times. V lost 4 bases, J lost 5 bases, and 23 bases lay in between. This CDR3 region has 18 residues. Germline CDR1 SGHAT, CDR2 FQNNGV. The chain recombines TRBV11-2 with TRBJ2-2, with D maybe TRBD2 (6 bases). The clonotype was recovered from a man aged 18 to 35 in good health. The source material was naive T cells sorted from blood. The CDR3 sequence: CASSSTGLRLGTTGELFF. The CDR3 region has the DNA TGTGCCAGCAGCTCTACGGGTTTGCGACTAGGGACGACCGGGGAGCTGTTTTTT.